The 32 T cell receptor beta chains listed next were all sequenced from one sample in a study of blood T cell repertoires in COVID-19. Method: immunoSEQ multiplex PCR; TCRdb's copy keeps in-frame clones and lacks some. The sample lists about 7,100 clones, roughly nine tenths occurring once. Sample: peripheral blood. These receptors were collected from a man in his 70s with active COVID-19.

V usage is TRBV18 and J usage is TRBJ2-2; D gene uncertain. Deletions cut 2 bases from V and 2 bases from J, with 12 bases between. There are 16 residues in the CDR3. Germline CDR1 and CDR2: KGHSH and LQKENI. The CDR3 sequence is CASSPNSQKNTGELFF. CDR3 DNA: TGTGCCAGCTCACCAAACAGCCAGAAAAACACCGGGGAGCTGTTTTTT.

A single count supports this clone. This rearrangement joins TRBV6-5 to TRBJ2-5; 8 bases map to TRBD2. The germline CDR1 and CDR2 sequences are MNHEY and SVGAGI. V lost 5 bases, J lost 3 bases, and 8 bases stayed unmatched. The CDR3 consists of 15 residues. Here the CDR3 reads CASSPRGAGEETQYF. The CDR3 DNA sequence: TGTGCCAGCAGTCCCAGGGGAGCGGGGGAAGAGACCCAGTACTTC.

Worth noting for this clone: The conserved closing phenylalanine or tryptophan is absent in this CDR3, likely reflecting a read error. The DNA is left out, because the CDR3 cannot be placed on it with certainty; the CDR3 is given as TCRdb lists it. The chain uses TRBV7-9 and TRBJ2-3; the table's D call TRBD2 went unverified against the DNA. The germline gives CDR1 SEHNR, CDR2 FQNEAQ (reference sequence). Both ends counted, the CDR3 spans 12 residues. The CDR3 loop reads CASSLRRGDLLV.

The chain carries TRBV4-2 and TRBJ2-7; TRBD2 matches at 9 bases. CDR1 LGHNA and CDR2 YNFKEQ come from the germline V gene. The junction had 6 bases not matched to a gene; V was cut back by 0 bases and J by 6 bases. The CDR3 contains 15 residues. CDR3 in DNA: TGTGCCAGCAGCCAAGAGCGGGGGGGGCCGGCCGAGCAGTACTTC. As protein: CASSQERGGPAEQYF.

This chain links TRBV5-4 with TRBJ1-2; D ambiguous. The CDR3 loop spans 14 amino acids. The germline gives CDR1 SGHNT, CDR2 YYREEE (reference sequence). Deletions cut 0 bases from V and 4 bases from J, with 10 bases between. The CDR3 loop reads CASSLAGIFYGYTF. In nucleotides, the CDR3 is TGTGCCAGCAGCTTGGCGGGGATCTTCTATGGCTACACCTTC.

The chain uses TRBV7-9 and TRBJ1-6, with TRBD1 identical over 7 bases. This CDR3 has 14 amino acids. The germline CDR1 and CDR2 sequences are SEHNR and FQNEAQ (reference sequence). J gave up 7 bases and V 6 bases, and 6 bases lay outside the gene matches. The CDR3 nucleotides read TGTGCCAGCAGTTCCGGGACAGAAAATTCACCCCTCCACTTT. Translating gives CASSSGTENSPLHF.

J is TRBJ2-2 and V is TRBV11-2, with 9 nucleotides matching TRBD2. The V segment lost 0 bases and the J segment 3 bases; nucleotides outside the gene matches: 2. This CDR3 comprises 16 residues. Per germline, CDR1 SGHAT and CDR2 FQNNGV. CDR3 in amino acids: CASSLERGGYTGELFF. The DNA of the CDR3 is TGTGCCAGCAGCTTAGAGCGGGGGGGCTACACCGGGGAGCTGTTTTTT. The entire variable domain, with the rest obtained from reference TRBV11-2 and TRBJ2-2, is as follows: EAGVAQSPRYKIIEKRQSVAFWCNPISGHATLYWYQQILGQGPKLLIQFQNNGVVDDSQLPKDRFSAERLKGVDSTLKIQPAKLEDSAVYLCASSLERGGYTGELFFGEGSRLTVL.

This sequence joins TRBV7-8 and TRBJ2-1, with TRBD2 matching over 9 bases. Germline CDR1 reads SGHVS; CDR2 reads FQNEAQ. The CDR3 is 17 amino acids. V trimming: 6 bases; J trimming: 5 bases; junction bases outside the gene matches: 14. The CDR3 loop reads CASSLPRFAGGDNEQFF. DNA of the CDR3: TGTGCCAGCAGTTTGCCACGCTTCGCGGGGGGGGACAATGAGCAGTTCTTC.

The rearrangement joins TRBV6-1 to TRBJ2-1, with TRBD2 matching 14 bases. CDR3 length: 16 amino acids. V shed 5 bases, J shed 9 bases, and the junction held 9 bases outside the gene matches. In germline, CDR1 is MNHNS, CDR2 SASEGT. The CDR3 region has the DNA TGTGCCAGCAGTCAAGTGACTAGCGGGGGGGGAGGTGAGCAGTTCTTC. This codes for CASSQVTSGGGGEQFF.

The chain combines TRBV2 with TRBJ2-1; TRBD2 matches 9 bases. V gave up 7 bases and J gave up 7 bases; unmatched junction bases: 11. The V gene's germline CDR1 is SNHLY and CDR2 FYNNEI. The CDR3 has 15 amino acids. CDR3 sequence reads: CASNSAGGPWNEQFF. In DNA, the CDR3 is TGTGCCAGCAACTCGGCGGGGGGGCCGTGGAATGAGCAGTTCTTC.

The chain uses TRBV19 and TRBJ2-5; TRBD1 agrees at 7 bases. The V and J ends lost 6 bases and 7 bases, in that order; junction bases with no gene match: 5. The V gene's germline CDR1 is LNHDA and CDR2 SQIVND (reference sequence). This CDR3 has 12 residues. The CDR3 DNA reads TGTGCCAGTAGGACAGGGACGGGGACCCAGTACTTC. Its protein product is CASRTGTGTQYF.

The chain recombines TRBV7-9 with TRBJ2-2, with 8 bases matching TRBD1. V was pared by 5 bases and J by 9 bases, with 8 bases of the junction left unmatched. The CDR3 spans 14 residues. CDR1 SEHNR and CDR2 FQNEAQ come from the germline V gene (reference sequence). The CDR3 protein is CASSGTGQARELFF. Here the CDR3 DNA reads TGTGCCAGCAGCGGTACGGGACAGGCTAGGGAGCTGTTTTTT.

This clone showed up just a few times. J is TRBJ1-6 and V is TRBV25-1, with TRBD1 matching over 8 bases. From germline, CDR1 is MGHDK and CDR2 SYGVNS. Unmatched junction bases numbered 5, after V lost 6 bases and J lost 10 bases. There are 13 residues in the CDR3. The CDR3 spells CASRGQEASPLHF. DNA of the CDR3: TGTGCCAGCAGGGGACAGGAGGCCTCACCCCTCCACTTT.

Here the CDR3 reads CASSPRTGSYNEQFF. CDR3 bases: TGTGCCAGCAGCCCACGGACAGGGTCATACAATGAGCAGTTCTTC. The genes are TRBV7-9 and TRBJ2-1; 8 nucleotides match TRBD1. Trimming at V came to 5 bases and at J to 4 bases, leaving 7 bases not matched to a gene. This CDR3 has 15 residues. The germline CDR1 and CDR2 sequences are SEHNR and FQNEAQ (reference sequence). The variable domain in full, with the rest retrieved from reference TRBV7-9 and TRBJ2-1, is DTGVSQNPRHKITKRGQNVTFRCDPISEHNRLYWYRQTLGQGPEFLTYFQNEAQLEKSRLLSDRFSAERPKGSFSTLEIQRTEQGDSAMYLCASSPRTGSYNEQFFGPGTRLTVL.

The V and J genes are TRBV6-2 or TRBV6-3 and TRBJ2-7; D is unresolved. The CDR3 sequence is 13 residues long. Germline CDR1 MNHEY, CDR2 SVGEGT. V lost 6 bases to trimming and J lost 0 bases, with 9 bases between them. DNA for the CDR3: TGTGCCAGCAGCCCACAGATCTCCTACGAGCAGTACTTC. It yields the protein CASSPQISYEQYF.

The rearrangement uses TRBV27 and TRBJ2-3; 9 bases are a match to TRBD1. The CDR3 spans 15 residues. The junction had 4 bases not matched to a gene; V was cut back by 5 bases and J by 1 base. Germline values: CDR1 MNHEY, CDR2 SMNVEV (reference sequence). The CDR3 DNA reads TGTGCCAGCAGTCCAGGGACAGGGCGCACAGATACGCAGTATTTT. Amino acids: CASSPGTGRTDTQYF.

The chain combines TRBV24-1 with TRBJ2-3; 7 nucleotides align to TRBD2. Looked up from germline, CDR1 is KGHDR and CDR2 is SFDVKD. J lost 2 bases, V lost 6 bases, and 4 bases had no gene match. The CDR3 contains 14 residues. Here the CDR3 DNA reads TGTGCCACCAGTAGCGGGGCCCCCACAGATACGCAGTATTTT. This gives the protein CATSSGAPTDTQYF.

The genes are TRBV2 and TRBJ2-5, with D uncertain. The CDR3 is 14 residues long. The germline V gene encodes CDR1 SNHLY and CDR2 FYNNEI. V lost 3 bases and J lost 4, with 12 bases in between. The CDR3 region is CASSEGRSGETQYF. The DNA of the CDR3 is TGTGCCAGCAGTGAGGGTCGGTCGGGAGAGACCCAGTACTTC.

The DNA for the CDR3 is TGTGCCAGCAGCTTAGGTGAGAGGGCCGGAGGGGAGCAGTTCTTC. It yields the protein CASSLGERAGGEQFF. This chain connects TRBV11-3 to TRBJ2-1, with a possible D match to TRBD2 (6 bases). Trimming stripped 1 base from V and 10 bases from J, with 17 bases between. CDR1 and CDR2 from the germline V gene are SGHNT and YENEEA. This CDR3 is built from 15 residues.

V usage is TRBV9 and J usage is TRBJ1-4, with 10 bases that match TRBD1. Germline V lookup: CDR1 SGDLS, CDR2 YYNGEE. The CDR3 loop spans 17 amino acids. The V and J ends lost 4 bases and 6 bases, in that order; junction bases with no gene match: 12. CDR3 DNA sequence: TGTGCCAGCAGCTTGCCGCGCTCCGGGACAGGGGATGAAAAACTGTTTTTT. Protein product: CASSLPRSGTGDEKLFF.

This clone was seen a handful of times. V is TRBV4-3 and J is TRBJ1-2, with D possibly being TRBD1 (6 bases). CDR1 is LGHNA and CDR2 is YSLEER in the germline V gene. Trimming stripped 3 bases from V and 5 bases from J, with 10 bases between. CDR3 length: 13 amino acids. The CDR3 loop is CASSHGTGYGYTF. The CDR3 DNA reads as TGCGCCAGCAGCCACGGTACAGGGTATGGCTACACCTTC.

The chain's CDR3 is CASSPTVGLWDYGYTF. The CDR3 nucleotides read TGTGCCAGCAGCCCTACCGTTGGGCTGTGGGACTATGGCTACACCTTC. The chain employs TRBV7-2 and TRBJ1-2; D unclear. CDR3 length equals 16 residues. Trimming stripped 5 bases from V and 3 bases from J, with 19 bases between. Germline CDR1 reads SGHTA; CDR2 reads FQGNSA.

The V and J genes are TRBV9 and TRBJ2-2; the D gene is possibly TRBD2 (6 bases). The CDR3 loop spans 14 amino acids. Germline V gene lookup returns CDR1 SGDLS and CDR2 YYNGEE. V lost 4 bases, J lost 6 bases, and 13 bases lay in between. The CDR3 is CASSPAGMAGELFF. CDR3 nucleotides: TGTGCCAGCAGCCCCGCGGGGATGGCCGGGGAGCTGTTTTTT.

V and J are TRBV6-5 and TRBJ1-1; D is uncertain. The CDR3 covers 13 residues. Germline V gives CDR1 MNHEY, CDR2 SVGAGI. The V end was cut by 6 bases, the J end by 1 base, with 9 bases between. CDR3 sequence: CASRPYGNTEAFF. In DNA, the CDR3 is TGTGCCAGCAGACCATACGGGAACACTGAAGCTTTCTTT.

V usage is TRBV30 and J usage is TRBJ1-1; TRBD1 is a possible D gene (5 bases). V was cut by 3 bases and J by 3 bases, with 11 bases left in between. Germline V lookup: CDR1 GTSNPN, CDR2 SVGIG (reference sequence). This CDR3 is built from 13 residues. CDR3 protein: CAWRATDYTEAFF. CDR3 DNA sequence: TGTGCCTGGAGAGCGACAGATTACACTGAAGCTTTCTTT.

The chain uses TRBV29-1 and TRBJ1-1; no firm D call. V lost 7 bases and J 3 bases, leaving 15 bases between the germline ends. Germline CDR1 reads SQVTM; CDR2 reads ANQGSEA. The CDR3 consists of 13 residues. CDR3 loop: CSALGGRDTEAFF. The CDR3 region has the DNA TGCAGCGCCCTGGGTGGGCGGGACACTGAAGCTTTCTTT. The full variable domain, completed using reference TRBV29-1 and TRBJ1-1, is SAVISQKPSRDICQRGTSLTIQCQVDSQVTMMFWYRQQPGQSLTLIATANQGSEATYESGFVIDKFPISRPNLTFSTLTVSNMSPEDSSIYLCSALGGRDTEAFFGQGTRLTVV.

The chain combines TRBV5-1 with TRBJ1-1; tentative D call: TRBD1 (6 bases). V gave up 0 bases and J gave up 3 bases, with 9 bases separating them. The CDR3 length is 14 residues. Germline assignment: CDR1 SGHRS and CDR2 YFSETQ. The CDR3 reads CASSLVQGDTEAFF. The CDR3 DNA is TGCGCCAGCAGCTTGGTACAGGGTGACACTGAAGCTTTCTTT.

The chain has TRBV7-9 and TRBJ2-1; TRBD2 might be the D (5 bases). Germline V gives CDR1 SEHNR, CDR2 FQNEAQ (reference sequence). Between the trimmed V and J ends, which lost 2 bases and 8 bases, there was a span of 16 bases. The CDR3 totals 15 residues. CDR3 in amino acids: CASSLRQLGIDEQFF. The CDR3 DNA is TGTGCCAGCAGCTTACGACAACTAGGGATCGATGAGCAGTTCTTC.

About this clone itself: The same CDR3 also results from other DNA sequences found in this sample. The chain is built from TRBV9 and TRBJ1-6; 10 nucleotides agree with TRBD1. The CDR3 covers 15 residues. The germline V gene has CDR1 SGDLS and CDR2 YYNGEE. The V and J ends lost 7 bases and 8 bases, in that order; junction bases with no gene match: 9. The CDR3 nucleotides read TGTGCCAGCTCCTCTGGGACAGGGGATTATTCACCCCTCCACTTT. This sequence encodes CASSSGTGDYSPLHF.

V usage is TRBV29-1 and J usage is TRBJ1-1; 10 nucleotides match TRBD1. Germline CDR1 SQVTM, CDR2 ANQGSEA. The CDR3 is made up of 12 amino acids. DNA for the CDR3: TGCGGGGGACAGGGGATGAACACTGAAGCTTTCTTT. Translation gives CGGQGMNTEAFF.

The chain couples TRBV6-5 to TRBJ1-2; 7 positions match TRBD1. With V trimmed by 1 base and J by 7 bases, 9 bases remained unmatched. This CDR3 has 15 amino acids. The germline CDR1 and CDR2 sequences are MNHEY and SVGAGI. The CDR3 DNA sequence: TGTGCCAGCAGTTACTTAACAGGGGTACCTGGTGGCTACACCTTC. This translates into CASSYLTGVPGGYTF.

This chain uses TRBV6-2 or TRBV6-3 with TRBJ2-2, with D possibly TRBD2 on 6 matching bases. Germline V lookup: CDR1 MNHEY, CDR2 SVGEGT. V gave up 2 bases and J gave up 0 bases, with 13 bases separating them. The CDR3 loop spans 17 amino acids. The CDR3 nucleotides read TGTGCCAGCAGTTACGAGGTCGGGGGTCCGAACACCGGGGAGCTGTTTTTT. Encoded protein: CASSYEVGGPNTGELFF.